Shown below are 32 T cell receptor beta chains from a single sample sequenced in a study of regulatory T cells in long-lasting Graves disease. Arm-PCR with iRepertoire HTBI primers amplified the CDR3 regions for these TCR beta libraries. TCRdb called the multiplex PCR reads again in MiXCR, with one record for every CDR3 protein. The sample has approximately 490,000 distinct CDR3 sequences, around 15% seen once. Time point: newly diagnosed GD, antithyroid drugs for less than 3 months. PBMC-derived RNA was used for the TCR library. The same specimen was also included in a second study, on T cells in Graves' hyperthyroidism and ophthalmopathy.

The input for sequencing was peripheral blood mononuclear cells (PBMCs), taken at new diagnosis, from a patient treated with antithyroid drugs. The receptors shown here come from a man between 40 and 49 years old with Graves disease.

This clonotype has at least ten counts. The rearrangement uses TRBV9 and TRBJ2-1, with 7 bases fitting TRBD1. Trimming at V came to 4 bases and at J to 9 bases, leaving 4 bases not matched to a gene. Germline V gene data show CDR1 as SGDLS and CDR2 as YYNGEE. This CDR3 has 12 residues. The CDR3 protein is CASSPNRGEQFF. CDR3 DNA sequence: TGTGCCAGCAGCCCGAACAGGGGTGAGCAGTTCTTC.

This clonotype was observed a handful of times. V is TRBV7-3 and J is TRBJ2-3, with D perhaps TRBD2 (6 bases). The germline CDR1 and CDR2 sequences are SGHTA and FQGTGA. Between the trimmed V and J ends, which lost 5 bases and 2 bases, there was a span of 11 bases. The CDR3 loop spans 14 amino acids. The CDR3 bases are TGTGCCAGCAGCGCCGCGGGGTACACAGATACGCAGTATTTT. Translated: CASSAAGYTDTQYF.

This clonotype was seen more than once but under ten times. The V and J genes are TRBV5-4 and TRBJ1-3; a weak D match, TRBD1 (5 bases). This CDR3 has 15 amino acids. Germline-derived CDR1 and CDR2 are SGHNT and YYREEE (reference sequence). V lost 5 bases and J lost 1, with 13 bases in between. CDR3 nucleotides: TGTGCCAGCAGTTATGCAAGGGGTTCTGGAAACACCATATATTTT. Translated, it gives CASSYARGSGNTIYF. The full variable domain, with the rest looked up from reference TRBV5-4 and TRBJ1-3, is ETGVTQSPTHLIKTRGQQVTLRCSSQSGHNTVSWYQQALGQGPQFIFQYYREEENGRGNFPPRFSGLQFPNYSSELNVNALELDDSALYLCASSYARGSGNTIYFGEGSWLTVV.

This clonotype came up many times. The chain joins TRBV5-1 to TRBJ2-7, with D perhaps given as TRBD1 or TRBD2 (6 bases each). Germline V gives CDR1 SGHRS, CDR2 YFSETQ. The V end lost 4 bases, the J end lost 4 bases, and 12 bases lay between the germline ends. The CDR3 extends over 13 amino acids. CDR3 coding DNA: TGCGCCAGCAGCCCGGAGGGGGTATACGAGCAGTACTTC. This sequence encodes CASSPEGVYEQYF.

The V gene is TRBV6-1, the J gene TRBJ2-1, with 16 bases fitting TRBD2. The CDR3 is 19 residues long. Looked up from germline, CDR1 is MNHNS and CDR2 is SASEGT. V dropped 7 bases and J dropped 2; count of bases not matched to a gene: 11. CDR3 DNA: TGTGCCAGCACTCCAGGGACTAGCGGGAGGGCCGGGACCTACAATGAGCAGTTCTTC. Protein sequence: CASTPGTSGRAGTYNEQFF.

This clonotype turned up a few times. The CDR3 is CASSYFTTGYTGELFF. Here the CDR3 DNA reads TGTGCCAGCAGTTACTTCACGACAGGGTACACCGGGGAGCTGTTTTTT. This chain connects TRBV6-5 to TRBJ2-2; TRBD1 matches at 7 bases. This CDR3 region has 16 residues. With V trimmed by 1 base and J by 3 bases, 5 bases remained unmatched. CDR1 MNHEY and CDR2 SVGAGI come from the germline V gene.

V usage is TRBV5-1 and J usage is TRBJ2-1; D uncertain. The CDR3 runs to 13 residues. The V and J ends lost 3 bases and 8 bases respectively, with 12 bases between them. Germline V gene data show CDR1 as SGHRS and CDR2 as YFSETQ. The CDR3 sequence is CASSWGLGDEQFF. CDR3 in DNA: TGCGCCAGCAGCTGGGGTCTAGGCGATGAGCAGTTCTTC.

This clonotype was detected ten times or more. V is TRBV2 and J is TRBJ2-7, with D tentatively TRBD2 (6 bases). This CDR3 has 15 amino acids. V was trimmed by 4 bases and J by 3 bases, leaving 16 bases between them. The germline V gene encodes CDR1 SNHLY and CDR2 FYNNEI. The CDR3 region has the DNA TGTGCCAGCAGTGCCTGGGGTAGCGGTGTCTACGAGCAGTACTTC. Its translation: CASSAWGSGVYEQYF.

J is TRBJ2-3 and V is TRBV29-1; 9 nucleotides line up with TRBD1. The V gene's germline CDR1 is SQVTM and CDR2 ANQGSEA. V dropped 0 bases and J dropped 2; count of bases not matched to a gene: 6. The CDR3 runs 16 residues. The CDR3 sequence: CSVEDKRDRDTDTQYF. CDR3 bases: TGCAGCGTTGAAGATAAAAGGGACAGGGACACAGATACGCAGTATTTT.

V and J are TRBV19 and TRBJ1-4; possible D gene TRBD1, 5 bases. V was clipped by 4 bases and J by 5 bases, with 14 bases between them. In germline, CDR1 is LNHDA, CDR2 SQIVND (reference sequence). The CDR3 loop spans 15 amino acids. Written as DNA, the CDR3 is TGTGCCAGTAGTAATGTGGGCAGGGAAAATGAAAAACTGTTTTTT. This encodes CASSNVGRENEKLFF. Combining the CDR3 with reference TRBV19 and TRBJ1-4 gives the whole variable domain DGGITQSPKYLFRKEGQNVTLSCEQNLNHDAMYWYRQDPGQGLRLIYYSQIVNDFQKGDIAEGYSVSREKKESFPLTVTSAQKNPTAFYLCASSNVGRENEKLFFGSGTQLSVL.

The rearrangement links TRBV5-6 to TRBJ1-1, with TRBD1 as a possible D gene (6 bases). The CDR3 is made up of 15 amino acids. Germline lookup yields CDR1 SGHDT and CDR2 YYEEEE. V lost 4 bases to trimming and J lost 1 base, with 14 bases between them. The CDR3: CASSIGGGRNTEAFF. The CDR3 coding sequence is TGTGCCAGCAGCATTGGCGGGGGCAGGAACACTGAAGCTTTCTTT.

Points on this clonotype: This sequence may be a read error, since a much larger clone differs from it by one base. The rearrangement links TRBV2 to TRBJ2-1; TRBD2 matches at 11 bases. V trimming: 4 bases; J trimming: 2 bases; junction bases outside the gene matches: 1. Germline CDR1 and CDR2: SNHLY and FYNNEI. The CDR3 sequence is 15 residues long. CDR3: CASSATSGTYNEQFF. The CDR3 DNA sequence: TGTGCCAGCAGTGCGACTAGCGGGACCTACAATGAGCAGTTCTTC.

V gene TRBV4-2 combines with J gene TRBJ2-1, with TRBD2 matching 8 bases. This CDR3 is built from 17 residues. Germline CDR1 LGHNA, CDR2 YNFKEQ. Trimming at V came to 0 bases and at J to 6 bases, leaving 10 bases not matched to a gene. CDR3 in amino acids: CASSQEFVGLAPNEQFF. The CDR3 bases are TGTGCCAGCAGCCAAGAGTTCGTCGGACTAGCCCCCAATGAGCAGTTCTTC.

There are many counts of this clonotype. This sequence joins TRBV28 and TRBJ2-7; D uncertain. Deletions cut 8 bases from V and 6 bases from J, with 17 bases between. The CDR3 sequence is 13 residues long. The germline gives CDR1 MDHEN, CDR2 SYDVKM. CDR3 sequence (DNA): TGTGCCAGCGCCTTAACCGACACGGTCGAGCAGTACTTC. Translating it yields CASALTDTVEQYF.

CDR3 DNA sequence: TGTGCCAGCAGCTCGCCCTTAGCGGGAGGGCCTCGGACAGATACGCAGTATTTT. Translated: CASSSPLAGGPRTDTQYF. The chain employs TRBV5-6 and TRBJ2-3; 11 nucleotides agree with TRBD2. The CDR3 totals 18 residues. Germline lookup yields CDR1 SGHDT and CDR2 YYEEEE. V dropped 3 bases and J dropped 3; count of bases not matched to a gene: 12.

Many counts were recorded for this clonotype. This chain connects TRBV12-3 or TRBV12-4 to TRBJ1-5, with D tentatively TRBD1 (6 bases). This CDR3 is 15 amino acids long. Trimming stripped 3 bases from V and 6 bases from J, with 15 bases between. The CDR3 is CASSFRGGFPQPQHF. CDR3 sequence (DNA): TGTGCCAGCAGTTTTAGGGGGGGGTTTCCTCAGCCCCAGCATTTT.

A few counts support this clonotype. V usage is TRBV7-2 and J usage is TRBJ1-3; TRBD1 is a possible D gene (6 bases). The CDR3 is made up of 14 amino acids. The V end was cut by 2 bases, the J end by 2 bases, with 7 bases between. Germline CDR1 SGHTA, CDR2 FQGNSA. CDR3 sequence: CASSLRGAGNTIYF. The CDR3 DNA follows: TGTGCCAGCAGCTTAAGGGGGGCTGGAAACACCATATATTTT.

This clonotype was observed many times. The chain recombines TRBV20-1 with TRBJ1-1, with D perhaps matching TRBD1 (5 bases). V shed 5 bases and J shed 4 bases, with 11 bases lying between them. The V gene's germline CDR1 is DFQATT and CDR2 SNEGSKA (reference sequence). This CDR3 spans 12 amino acids. The CDR3 DNA is TGCAGTGCTTCGCAGGACATCACTGAAGCTTTCTTT. This encodes CSASQDITEAFF.

This clonotype was recorded at least ten times. This chain links TRBV20-1 with TRBJ2-1; D gene unclear. Germline CDR1 is DFQATT and CDR2 is SNEGSKA (reference sequence). V shed 5 bases and J shed 0 bases, with 8 bases lying between them. The CDR3 length is 13 residues. The CDR3 reads CSAAQSSYNEQFF. The CDR3 DNA sequence: TGCAGTGCTGCGCAGAGCTCCTACAATGAGCAGTTCTTC.

The chain couples TRBV4-1 to TRBJ2-5, with D perhaps TRBD2 (6 bases). The CDR3 sequence is 16 residues long. Looked up from germline, CDR1 is MGHRA and CDR2 is YSYEKL. Trimming left V 1 base short and J 4 bases short, with 16 bases between. CDR3 residues: CASSQVSVEGLETQYF. The CDR3 nucleotides are TGCGCCAGCAGCCAAGTTTCTGTGGAGGGGCTAGAGACCCAGTACTTC.

This rearrangement joins TRBV7-9 to TRBJ2-1; D remains unclear. Germline CDR1 is SEHNR and CDR2 is FQNEAQ (reference sequence). V was cut by 4 bases and J by 10 bases, with 11 bases left in between. This CDR3 is 12 amino acids long. The CDR3 DNA is TGTGCCAGCAGCTACTCCCCCGGGGAGCAGTTCTTC. It yields the protein CASSYSPGEQFF.

This clonotype came up a few times. The rearrangement uses TRBV24-1 and TRBJ2-4; TRBD1 aligns across 7 bases. This CDR3 spans 14 amino acids. V gave up 3 bases and J gave up 6 bases; unmatched junction bases: 4. Germline V CDR1 and CDR2: KGHDR, SFDVKD. CDR3 sequence: CATSDTRQGNIQYF. CDR3 DNA: TGTGCCACCAGTGATACACGACAGGGAAACATTCAGTACTTC.

This clonotype has at least ten counts. The CDR3 loop reads CASSPSHEQYF. As DNA, the CDR3 is TGTGCCAGCAGTCCTTCCCACGAGCAGTACTTC. V usage is TRBV28 and J usage is TRBJ2-7; no clear D. Germline V gene sequence: CDR1 MDHEN, CDR2 SYDVKM. The CDR3 sequence is 11 residues long. The germline V and J ends were trimmed by 5 bases and 5 bases, with 7 bases remaining between them.

CDR3 nucleotide sequence: TGTGCCAGCAGCGGCGGCCTCTTGGGTTCACCCCTCCACTTT. It specifies CASSGGLLGSPLHF. J is TRBJ1-6 and V is TRBV6-2 or TRBV6-3; D is unresolved. Trimming cost V 6 bases and J 9 bases, with 15 bases left between them. There are 14 residues in the CDR3. The germline gives CDR1 MNHEY, CDR2 SVGEGT.

This rearrangement joins TRBV15 to TRBJ1-5; D is possibly TRBD1 (5 bases). The ends were cut back, 5 bases at V and 2 bases at J, with 13 bases in the middle. Germline CDR1 LNHNV, CDR2 YYDKDF (reference sequence). The CDR3 covers 15 residues. The CDR3 DNA follows: TGTGCCACCAGCCCCGGTGGGGGTGGCAATCAGCCCCAGCATTTT. Translating gives CATSPGGGGNQPQHF.

This clonotype was recorded at least ten times. The V gene is TRBV12-3 or TRBV12-4, the J gene TRBJ1-5, with TRBD1 as a possible D gene (5 bases). V shed 5 bases and J shed 0 bases, with 11 bases lying between them. The CDR3 covers 15 residues. The CDR3 DNA follows: TGTGCCAGCAGTGCGACAGATTATAGCAATCAGCCCCAGCATTTT. It specifies CASSATDYSNQPQHF.

There are many counts of this clonotype. This chain joins TRBV28 and TRBJ2-5, with TRBD2 matching 8 bases. The CDR3 spans 14 residues. After removal of 7 bases from V and 4 bases from J, the junction contained 8 bases not matched to a gene. Germline V gives CDR1 MDHEN, CDR2 SYDVKM. As DNA, the CDR3 is TGTGCCAGCACCACCGGGACTAGAGTAGAGACCCAGTACTTC. This encodes CASTTGTRVETQYF.

This chain links TRBV7-9 with TRBJ2-7; D perhaps matches TRBD1 (5 bases). V was pared by 6 bases and J by 0 bases, with 12 bases between. The CDR3 sequence is 14 residues long. Germline CDR1 is SEHNR and CDR2 is FQNEAQ (reference sequence). CDR3 amino acids: CASSKTEFSYEQYF. CDR3 coding DNA: TGTGCCAGCAGTAAGACAGAGTTCTCCTACGAGCAGTACTTC.

This clonotype was recorded many times. The chain joins TRBV10-2 to TRBJ2-1; 8 bases align to TRBD2. Trimming cost V 7 bases and J 8 bases; bases outside gene matches: 16. The CDR3 covers 16 residues. CDR1 and CDR2 from the germline V gene are WSHSY and SAAADI. DNA of the CDR3: TGCGCCAGCACTTCGCGGGGGGCAGGGAAGCTCGATGAGCAGTTCTTC. Residues: CASTSRGAGKLDEQFF.

In the case of this clonotype: With a much larger clone just one base away, this may be a read error. V usage is TRBV6-1 and J usage is TRBJ2-7; TRBD1 aligns across 8 bases. Germline V gene sequence: CDR1 MNHNS, CDR2 SASEGT. Trimming at V came to 2 bases and at J to 3 bases, leaving 6 bases not matched to a gene. This CDR3 is 15 amino acids long. The CDR3 DNA reads as TGTGCCAGCAGTGAATCGTCCACAGGGGGCTACGAGCAGTACTTC. The encoded protein is CASSESSTGGYEQYF.

The chain has TRBV28 and TRBJ1-5, with D unclear. V lost 6 bases, J lost 11 bases, and 11 bases lay in between. There are 11 residues in the CDR3. Germline-derived CDR1 and CDR2 are MDHEN and SYDVKM. The CDR3 bases are TGTGCCAGCAGGGACTTCCGAGCCCAGCATTTT. Its translation: CASRDFRAQHF.

This rearrangement joins TRBV20-1 to TRBJ2-7; the D gene is possibly TRBD2 (6 bases). Trimming left V 3 bases short and J 3 bases short, with 15 bases between. Looked up from germline, CDR1 is DFQATT and CDR2 is SNEGSKA (reference sequence). This CDR3 has 14 amino acids. The CDR3 sequence is CSASEFGGNYEQYF. The CDR3 DNA sequence: TGCAGTGCTAGTGAGTTCGGGGGAAACTACGAGCAGTACTTC.